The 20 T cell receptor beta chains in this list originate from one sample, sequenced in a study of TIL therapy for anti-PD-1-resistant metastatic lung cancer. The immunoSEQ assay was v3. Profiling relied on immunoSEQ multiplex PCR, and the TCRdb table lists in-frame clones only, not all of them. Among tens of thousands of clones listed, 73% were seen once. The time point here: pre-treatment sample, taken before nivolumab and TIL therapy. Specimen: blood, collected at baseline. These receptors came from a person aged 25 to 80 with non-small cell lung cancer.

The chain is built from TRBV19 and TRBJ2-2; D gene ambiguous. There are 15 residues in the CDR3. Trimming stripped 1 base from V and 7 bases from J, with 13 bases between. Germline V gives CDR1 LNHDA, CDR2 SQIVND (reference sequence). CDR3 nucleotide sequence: TGTGCCAGTAGTATAGTTCTTGGGTCGGGCGGGGAGCTGTTTTTT. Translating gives CASSIVLGSGGELFF.

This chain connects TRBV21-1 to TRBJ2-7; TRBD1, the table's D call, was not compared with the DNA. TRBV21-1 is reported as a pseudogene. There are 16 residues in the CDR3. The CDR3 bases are TGTGCCAGCAGTGCCTTAACCGGGACAGGGCCTCGGGAGCAGTACTTC. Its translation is CASSALTGTGPREQYF.

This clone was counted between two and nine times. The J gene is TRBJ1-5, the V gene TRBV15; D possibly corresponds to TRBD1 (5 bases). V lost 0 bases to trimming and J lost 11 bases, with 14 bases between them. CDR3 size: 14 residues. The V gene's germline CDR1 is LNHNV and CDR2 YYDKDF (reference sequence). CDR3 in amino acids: CATSREFGAGAQHF. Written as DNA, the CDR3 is TGTGCCACCAGCAGAGAGTTCGGGGCCGGGGCCCAGCATTTT.

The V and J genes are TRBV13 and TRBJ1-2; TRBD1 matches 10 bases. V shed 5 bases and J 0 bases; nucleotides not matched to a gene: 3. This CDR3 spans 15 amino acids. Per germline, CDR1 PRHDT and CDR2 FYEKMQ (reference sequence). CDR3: CASSLGQGPNYGYTF. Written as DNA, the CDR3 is TGTGCCAGCAGCCTGGGACAGGGGCCTAACTATGGCTACACCTTC.

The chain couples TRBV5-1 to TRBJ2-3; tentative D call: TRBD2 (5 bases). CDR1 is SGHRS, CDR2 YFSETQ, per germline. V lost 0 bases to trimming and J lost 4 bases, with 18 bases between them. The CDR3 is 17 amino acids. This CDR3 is CASSLAPIGRTSDTQYF. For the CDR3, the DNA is TGCGCCAGCAGCTTGGCTCCAATTGGGAGAACGTCAGATACGCAGTATTTT.

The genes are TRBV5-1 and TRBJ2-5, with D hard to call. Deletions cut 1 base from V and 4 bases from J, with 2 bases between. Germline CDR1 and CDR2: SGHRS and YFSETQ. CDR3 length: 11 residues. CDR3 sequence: CASSLLETQYF. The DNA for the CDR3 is TGCGCCAGCAGCTTGTTAGAGACCCAGTACTTC.

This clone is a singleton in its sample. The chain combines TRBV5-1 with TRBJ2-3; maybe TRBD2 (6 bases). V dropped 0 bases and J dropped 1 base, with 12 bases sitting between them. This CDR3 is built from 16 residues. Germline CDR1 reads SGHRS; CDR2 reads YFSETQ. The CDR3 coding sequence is TGCGCCAGCAGCTTGGACGCGGGACTCGGCACAGATACGCAGTATTTT. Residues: CASSLDAGLGTDTQYF.

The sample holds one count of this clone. The CDR3 here is CASSLVASTNEKLFF. CDR3 nucleotide sequence: TGTGCCAGCAGCTTAGTTGCCTCAACTAATGAAAAACTGTTTTTT. The rearrangement links TRBV7-2 to TRBJ1-4, with D unclear. The CDR3 spans 15 residues. Germline CDR1 is SGHTA and CDR2 is FQGNSA. V shed 1 base and J shed 0 bases, with 6 bases lying between them.

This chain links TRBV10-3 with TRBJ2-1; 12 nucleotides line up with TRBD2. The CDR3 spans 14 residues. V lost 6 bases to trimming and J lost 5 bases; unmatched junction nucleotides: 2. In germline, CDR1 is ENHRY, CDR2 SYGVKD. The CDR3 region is CAISRLAGDNEQFF. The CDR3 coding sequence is TGTGCCATCAGCCGACTAGCGGGAGACAATGAGCAGTTCTTC.

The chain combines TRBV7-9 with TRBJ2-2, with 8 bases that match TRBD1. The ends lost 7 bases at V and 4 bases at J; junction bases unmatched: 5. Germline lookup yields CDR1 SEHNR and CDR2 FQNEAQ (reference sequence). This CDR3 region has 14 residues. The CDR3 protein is CASTRTGTTGELFF. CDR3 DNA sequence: TGTGCCAGCACCAGGACAGGGACCACCGGGGAGCTGTTTTTT. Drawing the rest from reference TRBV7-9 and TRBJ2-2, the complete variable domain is DTGVSQNPRHKITKRGQNVTFRCDPISEHNRLYWYRQTLGQGPEFLTYFQNEAQLEKSRLLSDRFSAERPKGSFSTLEIQRTEQGDSAMYLCASTRTGTTGELFFGEGSRLTVL.

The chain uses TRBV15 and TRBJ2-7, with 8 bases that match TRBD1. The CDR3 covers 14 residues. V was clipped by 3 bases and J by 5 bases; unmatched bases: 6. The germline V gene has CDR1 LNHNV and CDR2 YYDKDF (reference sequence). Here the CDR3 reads CATSRDRVKNEQYF. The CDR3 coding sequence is TGTGCCACCAGCAGGGACAGGGTAAAGAACGAGCAGTACTTC.

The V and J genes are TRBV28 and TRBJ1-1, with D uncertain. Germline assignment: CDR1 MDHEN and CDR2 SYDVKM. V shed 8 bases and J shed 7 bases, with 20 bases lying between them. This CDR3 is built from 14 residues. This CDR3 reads CASRPPQIRFEAFF. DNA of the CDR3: TGTGCCAGCCGACCACCACAGATCCGATTTGAAGCTTTCTTT.

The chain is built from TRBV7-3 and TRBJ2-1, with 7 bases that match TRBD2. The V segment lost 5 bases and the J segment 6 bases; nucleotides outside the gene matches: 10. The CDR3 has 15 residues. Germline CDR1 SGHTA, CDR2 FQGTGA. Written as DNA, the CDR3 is TGTGCCAGCAGCGCTCTAGCGGCCCTCGGCAATGAGCAGTTCTTC. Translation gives CASSALAALGNEQFF.

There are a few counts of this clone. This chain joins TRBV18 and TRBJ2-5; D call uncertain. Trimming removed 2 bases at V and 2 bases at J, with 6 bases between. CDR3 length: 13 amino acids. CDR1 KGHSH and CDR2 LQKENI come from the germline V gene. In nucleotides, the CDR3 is TGTGCCAGCTCACCAGGTCTACAAGAGACCCAGTACTTC. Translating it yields CASSPGLQETQYF.

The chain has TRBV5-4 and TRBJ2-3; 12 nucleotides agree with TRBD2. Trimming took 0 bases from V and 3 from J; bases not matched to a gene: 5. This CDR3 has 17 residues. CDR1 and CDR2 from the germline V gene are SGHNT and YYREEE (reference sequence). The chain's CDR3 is CASSLGSSGGATDTQYF. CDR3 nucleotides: TGTGCCAGCAGCTTGGGGTCTAGCGGGGGGGCAACAGATACGCAGTATTTT.

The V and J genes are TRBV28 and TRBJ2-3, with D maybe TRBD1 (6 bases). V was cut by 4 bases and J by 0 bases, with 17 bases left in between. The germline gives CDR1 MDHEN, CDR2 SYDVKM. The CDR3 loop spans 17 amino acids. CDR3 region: CASSWGLGGSSTDTQYF. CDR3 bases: TGTGCCAGCAGTTGGGGGCTGGGCGGATCAAGCACAGATACGCAGTATTTT. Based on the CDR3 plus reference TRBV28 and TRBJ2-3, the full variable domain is DVKVTQSSRYLVKRTGEKVFLECVQDMDHENMFWYRQDPGLGLRLIYFSYDVKMKEKGDIPEGYSVSREKKERFSLILESASTNQTSMYLCASSWGLGGSSTDTQYFGPGTRLTVL.

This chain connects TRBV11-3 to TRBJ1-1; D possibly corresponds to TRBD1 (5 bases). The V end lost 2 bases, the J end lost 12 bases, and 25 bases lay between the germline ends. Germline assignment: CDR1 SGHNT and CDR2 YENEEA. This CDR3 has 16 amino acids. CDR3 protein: CASSLSIVVFGGKTFF. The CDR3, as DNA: TGTGCCAGCAGCTTAAGTATCGTAGTCTTTGGGGGTAAGACTTTCTTT.

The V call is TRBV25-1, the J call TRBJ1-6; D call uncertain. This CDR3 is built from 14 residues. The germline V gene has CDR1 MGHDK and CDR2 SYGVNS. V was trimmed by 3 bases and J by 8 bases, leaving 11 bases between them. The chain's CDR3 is CASSESNRYSPLHF. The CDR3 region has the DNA TGTGCCAGCAGTGAGTCAAACAGATATTCACCCCTCCACTTT.

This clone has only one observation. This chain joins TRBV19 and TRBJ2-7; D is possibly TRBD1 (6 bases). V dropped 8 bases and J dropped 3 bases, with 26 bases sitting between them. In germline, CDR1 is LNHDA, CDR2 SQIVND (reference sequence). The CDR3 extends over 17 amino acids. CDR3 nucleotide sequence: TGTGCCAGTGGGGACGGACCCAGGGGTCGGCTTGGCTACGAGCAGTACTTC. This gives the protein CASGDGPRGRLGYEQYF.

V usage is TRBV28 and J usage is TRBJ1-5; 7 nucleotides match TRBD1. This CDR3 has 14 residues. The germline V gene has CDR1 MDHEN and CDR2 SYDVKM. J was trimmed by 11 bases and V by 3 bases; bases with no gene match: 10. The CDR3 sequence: CASSLGTELSAQHF. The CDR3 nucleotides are TGTGCCAGCAGTTTGGGGACAGAACTCTCGGCCCAGCATTTT.